The rows below give T cell receptor beta chains drawn from one sample of a study of cytomegalovirus exposure and HLA in healthy donors. The repertoire was sequenced with immunoSEQ multiplex PCR; TCRdb's copy has only in-frame clones and lacks some. Recorded for this sample: about 52,000 clones. Material for sequencing was PBMCs. These receptors all stem from an older woman in good health and CMV-seropositive. Each CDR3 is given with its conserved first and last residue. The D gene is left open where the match is weak.

TRBD1,TRBV5-6,TRBJ1-1,TGTGCCAGCAGCCGAGGGACAGAAAAACCTGAAGCTTTCTTT,CASSRGTEKPEAFF
.,TRBV11-2,TRBJ2-7,TGTGCCAGCAGACGAGGGGGCTACGAGCAGTACTTC,CASRRGGYEQYF
.,TRBV5-1,TRBJ1-1,TGCGCCAGCAGCTCCGGAGTCGGAAACACTGAAGCTTTCTTT,CASSSGVGNTEAFF
.,TRBV7-9,TRBJ2-7,TGTGCCAGCAGCTTATCGGCGGTGACCTACGAGCAGTACTTC,CASSLSAVTYEQYF
TRBD1,TRBV10-2,TRBJ2-5,TGCGCCAGTTCCCCCTTGACAGGGGGCGCAGAGACCCAGTACTTC,CASSPLTGGAETQYF
TRBD1,TRBV11-3,TRBJ1-1,TGTGCCAGCGCACGACAGGGGGGTTCGACTGAAGCTTTCTTT,CASARQGGSTEAFF
TRBD1,TRBV7-8,TRBJ1-5,TGTGCCAGCAGCCTTGGACAGGGTAGGGTGCAGCCCCAGCATTTT,CASSLGQGRVQPQHF
TRBD1,TRBV4-1,TRBJ1-3,TGCGCCAGCAGCCAAGATCGGGACAGGGTAACTGGAAACACCATATATTTT,CASSQDRDRVTGNTIYF
.,TRBV4-1,TRBJ1-5,TGCGCCAGCAGCCAAGTTTCAGGGAATAATCAGCACCAGCATTTT,CASSQVSGNNQHQHF
.,TRBV7-6,TRBJ2-7,TGTGCCAGCAGCTCCGGACAGTATCCCTACGAGCAGTACTTC,CASSSGQYPYEQYF
.,TRBV5-1,TRBJ2-2,TGCGCCAGCAGCTTGGTAGGGGACGGGGAGCTGTTTTTT,CASSLVGDGELFF
TRBD1,TRBV4-1,TRBJ1-5,TGCGCCAGCAGCAATCACAGGGGTGGGGGTAGCAATCAGCCCCAGCATTTT,CASSNHRGGGSNQPQHF
.,TRBV4-1,TRBJ1-2,TGCGCCAGCAGCCAAGAAGGCCAGGGCTATGGCTACACCTTC,CASSQEGQGYGYTF
TRBD1,TRBV6-6,TRBJ2-2,TGTGCCAGCAGTTATACAGGGGCCGGGGAGCTGTTTTTT,CASSYTGAGELFF
TRBD2,TRBV5-1,TRBJ2-1,TGCGCCAGCAGCTTGGCGGGGGGGGAGGATGAGCAGTTCTTC,CASSLAGGEDEQFF
.,TRBV7-9,TRBJ1-1,TGTGCCAGCAGCCCTGGCGGGGTGAACACTGAAGCTTTCTTT,CASSPGGVNTEAFF
.,TRBV11-2,TRBJ2-7,TGTGCCAGCAGCCTTGAGGGTCGCGAGCAGTACTTC,CASSLEGREQYF
TRBD1,TRBV5-8,TRBJ1-5,TGTGCCAGCAGAGGGACAGACTACAATCAGCCCCAGCATTTT,CASRGTDYNQPQHF
.,TRBV6-6,TRBJ2-2,TGTGCCAGCAGTTACTCGTACGGGGAGCTGTTTTTT,CASSYSYGELFF
TRBD2,TRBV11-2,TRBJ2-1,TGTGCCAGCAGCTGGACTAGCGCGGGCGACAATGAGCAGTTCTTC,CASSWTSAGDNEQFF
TRBD1,TRBV19,TRBJ1-1,TGTGCCAGTCTGGACAGGGTGTACACTGAAGCTTTCTTT,CASLDRVYTEAFF
TRBD1,TRBV9,TRBJ1-5,TGTGCCAGCAGCGTAGGGGACAGGGGAAAGCCCCAGCATTTT,CASSVGDRGKPQHF
.,TRBV5-1,TRBJ1-2,TGCGCCAGCAGCCCGGGATCGGGGTCTAACTATGGCTACACCTTC,CASSPGSGSNYGYTF
TRBD1,TRBV29-1,TRBJ2-7,TGCAGCGTCACCGGGACAGAGTACGAGCAGTACTTC,CSVTGTEYEQYF
TRBD1,TRBV10-3,TRBJ1-4,TGTGCCATCAGTGAGGGGACAGGGCAAAGTGAAAAACTGTTTTTT,CAISEGTGQSEKLFF
.,TRBV2,TRBJ1-1,TGTGCCAGCAGTGCAGGCCCGGACACTGAAGCTTTCTTT,CASSAGPDTEAFF
.,TRBV7-9,TRBJ1-1,TGTGCCAGCAGCTTAGGGCTACAGAGAACAGGGCCGGCTGAAGCTTTCTTT,CASSLGLQRTGPAEAFF
.,TRBV6-5,TRBJ1-1,TGTGCCAGCAGTTACCTAGGGGAAACTGAAGCTTTCTTT,CASSYLGETEAFF
.,TRBV29-1,TRBJ1-3,TGCAGAGCGGGGACTGGAAACACCATATATTTT,CRAGTGNTIYF
.,TRBV5-1,TRBJ1-3,TGCGCCAGCAGCTGGGGAGGTAGCCGCACTGGAAACACCATATATTTT,CASSWGGSRTGNTIYF
TRBD1,TRBV4-1,TRBJ1-6,TGCGCCAGCAGCCAAGAGACAGGGGGTAATTCACCCCTCCACTTT,CASSQETGGNSPLHF
.,TRBV27,TRBJ2-2,TGTGCCAGCAGTTTACTCCGAGTCAACACCGGGGAGCTGTTTTTT,CASSLLRVNTGELFF
TRBD2,TRBV19,TRBJ2-1,TGTGCCAGTAGTGCTTCCGCGCGTAGCGGGGGGGCCGTAAATTTGAATGAGCAGTTCTTC,CASSASARSGGAVNLNEQFF
.,TRBV19,TRBJ2-7,TGTGCCAGTAGTATAGGGGGGCCGGGACAGCAGTACTTC,CASSIGGPGQQYF
.,TRBV7-9,TRBJ1-1,TGTGCCAGCACTCTAATCGGGGGGGAGACTGAAGCTTTCTTT,CASTLIGGETEAFF
TRBD1,TRBV7-9,TRBJ1-6,TGTGCCAGCAGCTTAGCTAGGACAGGGGTGGCTTCACCCCTCCACTTT,CASSLARTGVASPLHF
TRBD1,TRBV18,TRBJ1-1,TGTGCCAGCTCACCCTCAGGGGGTGGTGAAGCTTTCTTT,CASSPSGGGEAFF
TRBD2,TRBV10-3,TRBJ2-3,TGTGCCGTCGCGGGCGGGGGGGCTAGAGATACGCAGTATTTT,CAVAGGGARDTQYF
TRBD1,TRBV19,TRBJ2-3,TGTGCCAGTAGTATATACCCCGGACAGGCAAGCACAGATACGCAGTATTTT,CASSIYPGQASTDTQYF
.,TRBV7-2,TRBJ2-2,TGTGCCAGCAGTGAAGCTTCGTTAGGAGACGTCGACACCGGGGAGCTGTTTTTT,CASSEASLGDVDTGELFF